The rows below give T cell receptor beta chains drawn from one sample of a study of vaccination effects on CD4 cells after COVID-19. Which antigens these TCRs recognize remains unknown. The method was immunoSEQ multiplex PCR; TCRdb's version includes in-frame clones alone and lacks a portion of them. Among 20,000 to 30,000 clones listed, 69% were seen once. Source: CD4+ T cells from PBMCs cultured with SARS-CoV-2 spike peptides, taken before COVID-19 vaccination. These receptors came from a human donor who had a prior SARS-CoV-2 infection. Each CDR3 is given with its conserved first and last residue. D genes are given only for firm matches. For some rows the clone size is stated as once, few or many, or as a class when expanded; others skip it.

J,V,D,size,DNA,CDR3
TRBJ2-5,TRBV18,-,-,TGTGCCAGCTCACCCGCCCAAGAGACCCAGTACTTC,CASSPAQETQYF
TRBJ2-4,TRBV21-1,-,-,TGCCCGGGTAGAAAAAACATTCAGTACTTC,CPGRKNIQYF
TRBJ2-7,TRBV5-6,-,-,TGTGCCAGCAGCTTGGTCAGGGAGTTTGTCTACGAGCAGTACTTC,CASSLVREFVYEQYF
TRBJ2-7,TRBV14,TRBD2,-,TGTGCCAGCAGCCAAGAGTTTATGCGGGAGAGCTCCTACGAGCAGTACTTC,CASSQEFMRESSYEQYF
TRBJ2-7,TRBV6-5,-,-,TGTGCCAGCAGTTACGGAGGGGTCGAGCAGTACTTC,CASSYGGVEQYF
TRBJ2-3,TRBV7-2,-,-,TGTGCCAGCAGCTTAAGGCGGGCCCTTGATACGCAGTATTTT,CASSLRRALDTQYF
TRBJ2-4,TRBV7-2,TRBD2,-,TGTGCCAGCAGCTCAGGGACTAGCGGTTCTCAGTACTTC,CASSSGTSGSQYF
TRBJ1-2,TRBV30,-,-,TGTGCCTGGAGTCGACAGCCACCAAACTATGGCTACACCTTC,CAWSRQPPNYGYTF
TRBJ1-1,TRBV18,-,-,TGTGCCAGCTCACCGATGAACACTGAAGCTTTCTTT,CASSPMNTEAFF
TRBJ1-1,TRBV2,TRBD1,-,TGTGCCAGCAGTGGTCAGGACAGGGGAGGCACTGAAGCTTTCTTT,CASSGQDRGGTEAFF
TRBJ1-2,TRBV19,TRBD1,-,TGTGCCAGTAGTATCGCGGGACAGGGAAGCTATGGCTACACCTTC,CASSIAGQGSYGYTF
TRBJ1-5,TRBV5-1,TRBD1,-,TGCGCCAGCAGCTTGGGACAGGGAGAGGAGCCCCAGCATTTT,CASSLGQGEEPQHF
TRBJ2-2,TRBV2,-,-,TGTGCCAGCATCTCTGAAGGTCCTGGGGAGCTGTTTTTT,CASISEGPGELFF
TRBJ2-2,TRBV11-2,-,few,TGTGCCAGCAGCTTAGTTGCAGGAACTTACACCGGGGAGCTGTTTTTT,CASSLVAGTYTGELFF
TRBJ2-3,TRBV7-9,-,once,TGTGCCAGCAGCCCTAAGTTCTCACACCCCCGCACAGATACGCAGTATTTT,CASSPKFSHPRTDTQYF
TRBJ1-2,TRBV15,-,once,TGTGCCACCAGCAGAGATCTGGCCGAGCATGGCTACACCTTC,CATSRDLAEHGYTF
TRBJ1-4,TRBV5-1,-,-,TGCGCCAGCAGCTTGGGAGCCCCGAATGAAAAACTGTTTTTT,CASSLGAPNEKLFF
TRBJ2-5,TRBV18,TRBD1,-,TGTGCCAGCTCACCGGACAGGATTGGGCGGGAGACCCAGTACTTC,CASSPDRIGRETQYF
TRBJ2-5,TRBV24-1,TRBD2,-,TGTGCCACCAGTGAATCGGGACTAGCGGGAGGTGAGACCCAGTACTTC,CATSESGLAGGETQYF
TRBJ2-7,TRBV5-1,-,-,TGCGCCAGCAGCTTGGACGTGGGGATCTACGAGCAGTACTTC,CASSLDVGIYEQYF
TRBJ2-1,TRBV7-2,-,-,TGTGCCAGCAGCTTAGCGATCAGCTCCTACAATGAGCAGTTCTTC,CASSLAISSYNEQFF
TRBJ1-1,TRBV3-1/TRBV3-2,-,few,TGTGCCAGCAGCCAGGGTTGGGAAGCTTTCTTT,CASSQGWEAFF
TRBJ2-1,TRBV5-1,-,-,TGCGCCAGCAGCTTGATTGTTTCGGGAACTAACTACAATGAGCAGTTCTTC,CASSLIVSGTNYNEQFF
TRBJ2-7,TRBV19,TRBD2,-,TGTGCCAGTAAAAGACGAGCGGGGGCCCTATACGAGCAGTACTTC,CASKRRAGALYEQYF
TRBJ2-1,TRBV9,TRBD1,few,TGTGCCAGCAGCGTAGGACAGGGGGCGGACAATGAGCAGTTCTTC,CASSVGQGADNEQFF
TRBJ2-5,TRBV7-3,TRBD2,-,TGTGCCAGCAGCCCAGCGGGAGTAGAGACCCAGTACTTC,CASSPAGVETQYF
TRBJ1-4,TRBV2,-,-,TGTGCCAGCAGTGAAGGCAGGGTACGGTCTAATGAAAAACTGTTTTTT,CASSEGRVRSNEKLFF
TRBJ1-1,TRBV7-3,-,few,TGTGCCAGCAGCTTAACAGGTCCGAACACTGAAGCTTTCTTT,CASSLTGPNTEAFF